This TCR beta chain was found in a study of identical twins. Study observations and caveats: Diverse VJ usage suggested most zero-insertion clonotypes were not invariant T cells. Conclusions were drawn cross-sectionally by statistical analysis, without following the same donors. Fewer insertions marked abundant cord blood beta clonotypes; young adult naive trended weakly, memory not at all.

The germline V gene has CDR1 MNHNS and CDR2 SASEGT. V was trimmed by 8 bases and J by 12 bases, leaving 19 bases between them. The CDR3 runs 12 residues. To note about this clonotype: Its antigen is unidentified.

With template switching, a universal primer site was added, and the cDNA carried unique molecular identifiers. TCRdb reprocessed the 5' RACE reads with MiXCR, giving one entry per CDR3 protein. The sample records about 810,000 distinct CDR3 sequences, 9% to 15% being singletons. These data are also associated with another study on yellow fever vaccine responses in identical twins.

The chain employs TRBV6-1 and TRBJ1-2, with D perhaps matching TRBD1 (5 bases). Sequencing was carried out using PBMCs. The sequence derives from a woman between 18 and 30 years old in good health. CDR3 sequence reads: CASGTELWDHTF. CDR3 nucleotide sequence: TGTGCCAGCGGGACCGAACTATGGGACCACACCTTC.